Listed below are T cell receptor beta chains from one sample, sequenced in a study of T-cell reconstitution after alpha-beta-depleted transplantation in children. TCRdb ran MiXCR on the PCR reads and lists one entry per CDR3 protein. This sample has about 130,000 distinct CDR3 sequences, with approximately 8.7% found just once. The sequencing used PBMCs, mostly from graft donor cells, collected 180 days after TCRalphabeta/CD19-depleted stem cell transplant. These receptors originate from a girl in the first two years of life who had a stem cell transplant for combined immunodeficiency, so the T cells may come from the graft donor. Each CDR3 is given with its conserved first and last residue. Fields, in order: clone size, V gene, D gene, J gene, CDR3 DNA, CDR3 protein. D genes are given only for firm matches. The listing skips clone size in some rows; elsewhere it reads once, few, many or a size class.

few	TRBV29-1	NA	TRBJ2-3	TGCAGCGTTGAATCCCCCAGGGGAGAGAGCACAGATACGCAGTATTTT	CSVESPRGESTDTQYF
many	TRBV29-1	NA	TRBJ2-1	TGCAGCGTTGTTATTGGATCACTTCACAATGAGCAGTTCTTC	CSVVIGSLHNEQFF
NA	TRBV5-6	NA	TRBJ2-3	TGTGCCAGCAGCTTGGTAGGAAAGAGCACAGATACGCAGTATTTT	CASSLVGKSTDTQYF
few	TRBV6-5	NA	TRBJ1-1	TGTGCCAGCAGTTACTCGTGGAACACTGAAGCTTTCTTT	CASSYSWNTEAFF
few	TRBV28	TRBD2	TRBJ2-7	TGTGCCAGCAGTTCACCTTCCTCTTTAGCGGGGGGTTACGAGCAGTACTTC	CASSSPSSLAGGYEQYF
NA	TRBV12-3/TRBV12-4	NA	TRBJ2-7	TGTGCCAGCAGTTATCTGGGCGAGCAGTACTTC	CASSYLGEQYF
few	TRBV6-2/TRBV6-3	TRBD2	TRBJ2-7	TGTGCCAGCGTCCGACAGCGGGAGTTCTACGAGCAGTACTTC	CASVRQREFYEQYF
NA	TRBV12-3/TRBV12-4	NA	TRBJ1-5	TGTGCCAGCAGTCACCTCCATCAGGGCCTCAGGCAGCCCCAGCATTTT	CASSHLHQGLRQPQHF
few	TRBV5-1	NA	TRBJ2-5	TGCGCCAGCAGCTTGAATATTGGAGAGACCCAGTACTTC	CASSLNIGETQYF
NA	TRBV20-1	NA	TRBJ2-5	TGCAGTCATCTACGGGTCCAAGAGACCCAGTACTTC	CSHLRVQETQYF
many	TRBV5-6	TRBD2	TRBJ2-3	TGTGCCAGCAGCTTGAGAACTAGCGGGACAGATACGCAGTATTTT	CASSLRTSGTDTQYF
once	TRBV11-2	TRBD2	TRBJ2-6	TGTGCCAGCAGCTTAGTCCGGACTAGCGGGAGGTCCGGGGCCAACGTCCTGACTTTC	CASSLVRTSGRSGANVLTF
few	TRBV7-9	NA	TRBJ2-2	TGTGCCAGCAGCTTAGGGGCAAACACCGGGGAGCTGTTTTTT	CASSLGANTGELFF
NA	TRBV12-3/TRBV12-4	NA	TRBJ2-1	TGTGCCAGCTCCACTCGGGAAGTCGGGGGATTGGGTGAGCAGTTCTTC	CASSTREVGGLGEQFF
many	TRBV5-1	NA	TRBJ2-5	TGCGCCAGCAGCTTGGAGCCGGGTTCAGAGACCCAGTACTTC	CASSLEPGSETQYF
NA	TRBV7-3	TRBD2	TRBJ2-1	TGTGCCAGCAGCTTAGCAGGCGGGAGGAACAATGAGCAGTTCTTC	CASSLAGGRNNEQFF
NA	TRBV7-2	TRBD2	TRBJ2-7	TGTGCCAGCAGACGTAGCGGGGGTAGCTCCTACGAGCAGTACTTC	CASRRSGGSSYEQYF
NA	TRBV5-4	NA	TRBJ1-2	TGTGCCAGCAGCTTGGGGGGCCCCTATGGCTACACCTTC	CASSLGGPYGYTF
few	TRBV30	NA	TRBJ2-7	TGTGCCTGGAGTGACGGCGGTTGGGACGAGCAGTACTTC	CAWSDGGWDEQYF
many	TRBV5-4	TRBD1	TRBJ1-2	TGTGCCAGCAGCTTATTGGACAGGGCTTACTATGGCTACACCTTC	CASSLLDRAYYGYTF
NA	TRBV4-2	TRBD2	TRBJ2-2	TGTGCCAGCAGCCTAGGACTAGCGGGGGGCGTAAACACCGGGGAGCTGTTTTTT	CASSLGLAGGVNTGELFF
NA	TRBV14	NA	TRBJ2-1	TGTGCCAGCAGCCAAGACGCCCCCGGGAGTTTTACCACCAATGAGCAGTTCTTC	CASSQDAPGSFTTNEQFF
NA	TRBV20-1	TRBD1	TRBJ1-1	TGCAGTGCTAGGGGGTCGACAGGGGGCACTGAAGCTTTCTTT	CSARGSTGGTEAFF
NA	TRBV6-4	NA	TRBJ1-1	TGTGCCAGCAGTGACATGGGAGTGGGGGGCTCAGGCGACACTGAAGCTTTCTTT	CASSDMGVGGSGDTEAFF
many	TRBV7-8	NA	TRBJ2-7	TGTGCCAGCAGCTGGACTTCCTACGAGCAGTACTTC	CASSWTSYEQYF
NA	TRBV14	TRBD1	TRBJ2-1	TGTGCCAGCAGCGAACGGGGCAGGGGGCGCGATGAGCAGTTCTTC	CASSERGRGRDEQFF